This T cell receptor (beta chain) stems from a study of blood T cell repertoires in COVID-19. Study context: Spain, Italy and the United States supplied samples that represented acute and convalescent COVID-19. The analysed material was cDNA or gDNA that came from T cells, B-cell-depleted T cells, or PBMCs.

Data came from immunoSEQ multiplex PCR; TCRdb stores just in-frame clones and leaves some out. The profile shows roughly 100,000 clones, more than 80% of them singletons. The CDR3 sequence is 17 residues long. V was clipped by 0 bases and J by 10 bases; unmatched bases: 10. Per the germline V gene, CDR1 is SGHTA and CDR2 is FQGTGA. V and J are TRBV7-3 and TRBJ1-6, with TRBD1 identical over 9 bases. This clonotype was obtained from an elderly man with COVID-19, enrolled during active disease. The sample taken for sequencing was peripheral blood. CDR3 sequence (DNA): TGTGCCAGCAGCTTAACGCCACAGGGGGCGCTTGGGTCACCCCTCCACTTT. This gives the protein CASSLTPQGALGSPLHF.